The next 25 T cell receptor beta chains were all read from a single sample in a study of regulatory T cells in long-lasting Graves disease. Sequencing libraries for TCR beta were prepared with iRepertoire HTBI primers and Arm-PCR of CDR3 regions. TCRdb re-derived calls from the multiplex PCR reads in MiXCR, one entry per CDR3 protein. The table shows 300,000 to 400,000 distinct CDR3 sequences, with about 16% occurring only once. Stated time point: newly diagnosed GD, antithyroid drugs for less than 3 months. PBMC RNA was the source of the TCR library. The material was peripheral blood mononuclear cells (PBMCs), obtained at new diagnosis, from a patient treated with antithyroid drugs. The receptors derive from a female donor with Graves disease.

This clonotype was observed at least ten times. V gene TRBV6-1 combines with J gene TRBJ1-1; D is uncertain. From germline, CDR1 is MNHNS and CDR2 SASEGT. Trimming removed 7 bases at V and 0 bases at J, with 9 bases between. CDR3 length equals 13 residues. CDR3 in DNA: TGTGCCAGCAAGTCAAGGGTGAACACTGAAGCTTTCTTT. Protein: CASKSRVNTEAFF.

The table lists this clonotype with many counts. The rearrangement joins TRBV7-2 to TRBJ2-7; 10 positions match TRBD2. This CDR3 region has 15 residues. From germline, CDR1 is SGHTA and CDR2 FQGNSA. J gave up 1 base and V 5 bases, and 5 bases lay outside the gene matches. CDR3 sequence: CASSPLAGESYEQYF. CDR3 DNA: TGTGCCAGCAGCCCCCTAGCGGGGGAGTCCTACGAGCAGTACTTC.

Ten or more counts support this clonotype. V gene TRBV27 combines with J gene TRBJ2-4; the match to TRBD1 covers 7 bases. The trim removed 1 base at V and 6 bases at J, leaving 6 bases unmatched. Looked up from germline, CDR1 is MNHEY and CDR2 is SMNVEV (reference sequence). The CDR3 has 15 residues. DNA for the CDR3: TGTGCCAGCAGTTTATTTAGGGGGCAGAGAAACATTCAGTACTTC. It yields the protein CASSLFRGQRNIQYF.

This chain links TRBV20-1 with TRBJ2-7; 8 bases are shared with TRBD1. There are 14 residues in the CDR3. Trimming cost V 0 bases and J 5 bases; bases outside gene matches: 6. CDR1 and CDR2 (germline): DFQATT, SNEGSKA (reference sequence). The CDR3 reads CSARDGQGGDEQYF. Written as DNA, the CDR3 is TGCAGTGCTAGAGATGGACAGGGAGGCGACGAGCAGTACTTC.

This clonotype was counted once. Because it lacks the conserved phenylalanine or tryptophan at the end, this CDR3 is likely a read error. The rearrangement joins TRBV7-3 to TRBJ2-1, with TRBD2 matching over 9 bases. The V gene's germline CDR1 is SGHTA and CDR2 FQGTGA. The CDR3 covers 15 residues. V dropped 5 bases and J dropped 8; count of bases not matched to a gene: 10. CDR3 sequence: CASSPLRGRVDEQFL. The DNA for the CDR3 is TGTGCCAGCAGCCCCCTTCGCGGGAGGGTGGATGAGCAGTTCCTC.

V usage is TRBV27 and J usage is TRBJ2-7; 9 nucleotides agree with TRBD2. V trimming: 6 bases; J trimming: 0 bases; junction bases outside the gene matches: 12. Germline-derived CDR1 and CDR2 are MNHEY and SMNVEV (reference sequence). The CDR3 length is 17 residues. Here the CDR3 reads CASSPGVRGRGSYEQYF. As DNA, the CDR3 is TGTGCCAGCAGCCCGGGGGTACGCGGGAGGGGCTCCTACGAGCAGTACTTC.

This clonotype came up many times. The V and J genes are TRBV2 and TRBJ2-1, with 11 bases matching TRBD2. Germline lookup yields CDR1 SNHLY and CDR2 FYNNEI. The CDR3 loop spans 15 amino acids. V lost 8 bases, J lost 1 base, and 4 bases stayed unmatched. In DNA, the CDR3 is TGTGCCAGCGATACTAGCGGGAGTTCCTACAATGAGCAGTTCTTC. Protein product: CASDTSGSSYNEQFF.

The chain uses TRBV6-2 or TRBV6-3 and TRBJ1-1, with TRBD1 as a possible D gene (6 bases). This CDR3 has 13 amino acids. Deletions cut 4 bases from V and 11 bases from J, with 17 bases between. Germline values: CDR1 MNHEY, CDR2 SVGEGT. CDR3 protein: CASSSRGTPRAFF. The CDR3 DNA sequence: TGTGCCAGCAGTTCTAGGGGGACACCGAGGGCTTTCTTT.

The V and J genes are TRBV6-5 and TRBJ1-4, with D perhaps TRBD1 (5 bases). CDR3 size: 16 residues. Trimming cost V 4 bases and J 3 bases, with 15 bases left between them. The germline V gene has CDR1 MNHEY and CDR2 SVGAGI. The CDR3 here is CASSSRGGVANEKLFF. Here the CDR3 DNA reads TGTGCCAGCAGTTCCCGTGGAGGGGTAGCTAATGAAAAACTGTTTTTT.

Only a few counts were recorded for this clonotype. CDR3: CASSLRTVPLGYTF. CDR3 bases: TGTGCCAGCAGTTTGAGGACAGTCCCCTTGGGCTACACCTTC. V and J are TRBV12-3 or TRBV12-4 and TRBJ1-2; D might be TRBD1 (6 bases). Trimming removed 3 bases from V and 8 bases from J, with 16 bases in between. The CDR3 has 14 amino acids.

There are a few counts of this clonotype. CDR3 DNA: TGCGCCAGCAGCGCGGGGACACCCGGGGGGGAAAAACTGTTTTTT. Amino acids: CASSAGTPGGEKLFF. The chain is built from TRBV5-1 and TRBJ1-4; the D gene is possibly TRBD1 (6 bases). The CDR3 is 15 residues long. Per the germline V gene, CDR1 is SGHRS and CDR2 is YFSETQ. The ends were cut back, 4 bases at V and 8 bases at J, with 18 bases in the middle.

This clonotype was seen repeatedly, ten times or more. This chain connects TRBV2 to TRBJ1-2; TRBD1 agrees at 12 bases. The trim removed 6 bases at V and 6 bases at J, leaving 11 bases unmatched. The CDR3 extends over 16 amino acids. Germline assignment: CDR1 SNHLY and CDR2 FYNNEI. The CDR3 reads CASRFPGQGASDGYTF. In nucleotides, the CDR3 is TGTGCCAGCAGATTTCCGGGACAGGGGGCTTCGGATGGCTACACCTTC. The variable domain in full, completed from reference TRBV2 and TRBJ1-2, reads EPEVTQTPSHQVTQMGQEVILRCVPISNHLYFYWYRQILGQKVEFLVSFYNNEISEKSEIFDDQFSVERPDGSNFTLKIRSTKLEDSAMYFCASRFPGQGASDGYTFGSGTRLTVV.

This clonotype was counted at least ten times. The chain has TRBV11-1 and TRBJ2-1, with TRBD1 as a possible D gene (6 bases). V dropped 3 bases and J dropped 4 bases, with 13 bases sitting between them. CDR3 length: 15 residues. Germline values: CDR1 SGHAT, CDR2 FQDESV (reference sequence). The CDR3 nucleotides are TGTGCCAGCAGCTTCCGGGACACGTATTACAATGAGCAGTTCTTC. Amino acid sequence: CASSFRDTYYNEQFF. Combining the CDR3 with reference TRBV11-1 and TRBJ2-1 gives the whole variable domain EAEVAQSPRYKITEKSQAVAFWCDPISGHATLYWYRQILGQGPELLVQFQDESVVDDSQLPKDRFSAERLKGVDSTLKIQPAELGDSAMYLCASSFRDTYYNEQFFGPGTRLTVL.

This clonotype was counted ten times or more. The chain couples TRBV2 to TRBJ1-6; D is undetermined. Deletions cut 4 bases from V and 10 bases from J, with 11 bases between. The CDR3 has 13 amino acids. Germline CDR1 SNHLY, CDR2 FYNNEI. In DNA, the CDR3 is TGTGCCAGCAGTGTGAGGGAACGGTCACCCCTCCACTTT. Residues: CASSVRERSPLHF.

This clonotype has a count of ten or more. The CDR3 region is CASSLVATNTGELFF. The CDR3 nucleotides read TGTGCCAGCAGCTTAGTAGCCACGAACACCGGGGAGCTGTTTTTT. J is TRBJ2-2 and V is TRBV11-2; no clear D gene. The CDR3 contains 15 residues. Germline-derived CDR1 and CDR2 are SGHAT and FQNNGV. V gave up 1 base and J gave up 0 bases, with 6 bases separating them.

There are many counts of this clonotype. The chain couples TRBV6-5 to TRBJ1-3, with unresolved D. Germline CDR1 and CDR2: MNHEY and SVGAGI. The CDR3 contains 15 residues. V was shortened by 2 bases and J by 0 bases, with 8 bases between the two germline ends. The CDR3, as DNA: TGTGCCAGCAGTTACGAGCACCTCTCTGGAAACACCATATATTTT. Its protein is CASSYEHLSGNTIYF.

This clonotype has a count of ten or more. The CDR3 region has the DNA TGCAGTGCCGGGCCCCTTAACTATGGCTACACCTTC. Amino acids: CSAGPLNYGYTF. The V call is TRBV20-1, the J call TRBJ1-2; D is ambiguous. The CDR3 has 12 amino acids. CDR1 DFQATT and CDR2 SNEGSKA come from the germline V gene (reference sequence). Trimming cost V 6 bases and J 1 base, with 9 bases left between them.

This clonotype was seen once. The CDR3 DNA reads TGTGCCAGCAGTTTAACGGGGTCTGAGCAGTTCTTC. Translated, it gives CASSLTGSEQFF. The chain uses TRBV12-3 or TRBV12-4 and TRBJ2-1, with a weak D call TRBD2 (5 bases). The CDR3 runs 12 residues. The V and J ends lost 2 bases and 9 bases respectively, with 8 bases between them.

Only a few counts were recorded for this clonotype. A read error is possible here, since a much larger clone lies one base away. This rearrangement joins TRBV27 to TRBJ1-1, with D uncertain. Germline V CDR1 and CDR2: MNHEY, SMNVEV (reference sequence). This CDR3 spans 14 amino acids. The CDR3 DNA reads TGTGCCAGCGGTTTATCGAGGGCAGAAACTGAAGCTTTCTTT. Translation: CASGLSRAETEAFF.

In this sample, this clonotype turned up a few times. The DNA for the CDR3 is TGTGCCAGCAGCTCGATAGATACCCTTAGGGACGCGGTGGTTTACGAGCAGTACTTC. Translating gives CASSSIDTLRDAVVYEQYF. This rearrangement joins TRBV7-9 to TRBJ2-7; D is tentatively TRBD1 or TRBD2 (5 bases each). Per germline, CDR1 SEHNR and CDR2 FQNEAQ (reference sequence). The CDR3 sequence is 19 residues long. Trimming removed 4 bases at V and 4 bases at J, with 29 bases between.

This clonotype was counted ten times or more. The junction shows a germline mismatch at one end, possibly a read error. Written as DNA, the CDR3 is TGTGCTAGCAGCTTAGGACCACTAACGGAAGCTTTCTTT. Its translation: CASSLGPLTEAFF. J is TRBJ1-1 and V is TRBV7-7; D gene uncertain. The CDR3 is 13 amino acids. The germline CDR1 and CDR2 sequences are SSHAT and FNYEAQ (reference sequence).

This clonotype was seen at least ten times. This chain joins TRBV27 and TRBJ2-7, with 8 bases identical to TRBD2. Per germline, CDR1 MNHEY and CDR2 SMNVEV (reference sequence). The CDR3 has 13 residues. J was trimmed by 3 bases and V by 10 bases; bases with no gene match: 8. The CDR3 region is CATQGAGDYEQYF. The CDR3 nucleotides are TGTGCCACCCAAGGAGCGGGAGACTACGAGCAGTACTTC.

Many counts were recorded for this clonotype. V and J are TRBV6-2 or TRBV6-3 and TRBJ1-2, with 7 bases fitting TRBD1. The CDR3 sequence is 14 residues long. Unmatched junction bases numbered 6, after V lost 0 bases and J lost 8 bases. The germline CDR1 and CDR2 sequences are MNHEY and SVGEGT. CDR3 region: CASSYSQTGTGYTF. CDR3 nucleotide sequence: TGTGCCAGCAGTTACTCCCAGACAGGGACCGGCTACACCTTC.

This clonotype has only a few counts. The rearrangement uses TRBV5-1 and TRBJ2-6; D might be TRBD1 or TRBD2, each matching 5 bases. Germline assignment: CDR1 SGHRS and CDR2 YFSETQ. V gave up 3 bases and J gave up 0 bases, with 22 bases separating them. This CDR3 is built from 20 residues. The CDR3 DNA reads TGCGCCAGCAGCTGGCCGGGACCTCGAATAGCACTCTCTGGGGCCAACGTCCTGACTTTC. It translates to CASSWPGPRIALSGANVLTF.

There are many counts of this clonotype. The chain has TRBV27 and TRBJ2-1; D possibly corresponds to TRBD1 (6 bases). Deletions cut 11 bases from V and 5 bases from J, with 13 bases between. This CDR3 region has 12 residues. CDR1 is MNHEY, CDR2 SMNVEV, per germline (reference sequence). The CDR3 reads CAASGENNEQFF. CDR3 in DNA: TGTGCCGCTTCAGGGGAAAACAATGAGCAGTTCTTC.